These T cell receptor beta chains were read from a single sample in a study of OX40 agonist ivuxolimab in advanced cancers. The repertoire was sequenced with immunoSEQ multiplex PCR; TCRdb's copy has only in-frame clones and lacks some. The sample has 50,000 to 65,000 clones, around 90% seen once. The source material was CD4+ or CD8+ T cells sorted from blood, sampled in a trial of the OX40 agonist ivuxolimab. The receptors originated from an adult with an advanced solid tumor such as melanoma, head and neck, liver or kidney cancer. CDR3s include the opening cysteine and the closing phenylalanine or tryptophan. Fields, in order: J gene, clone size, D gene, V gene, CDR3 DNA, CDR3 protein. D genes are given only for firm matches. Clone size appears in some rows only: once, few, many, or a class for an expanded clone.

J: TRBJ1-1
size: .
D: .
V: TRBV11-2
DNA: TGTGCCAGCAGCTGGAGGGAGACCATGAACACTGAAGCTTTCTTT
CDR3: CASSWRETMNTEAFF

J: TRBJ2-7
size: .
D: TRBD1
V: TRBV11-3
DNA: TGTGCCAGCAGCCGACAGGGGTTTCCCTACGAGCAGTACTTC
CDR3: CASSRQGFPYEQYF

J: TRBJ2-7
size: .
D: .
V: TRBV7-8
DNA: TGTGCCAGCAGTTCCCCGGGCAGGGATGGCGAGCAGTACTTC
CDR3: CASSSPGRDGEQYF

J: TRBJ2-7
size: .
D: .
V: TRBV7-2
DNA: TGTGCCAGCAGCTCCCCTGGAAGGGATCCTCGGGGCGAGCAGTACTTC
CDR3: CASSSPGRDPRGEQYF

J: TRBJ1-1
size: .
D: .
V: TRBV6-5
DNA: TGTGCCAGCAGTTACACCCAAGGGGTTGAAGCTTTCTTT
CDR3: CASSYTQGVEAFF

J: TRBJ1-2
size: .
D: .
V: TRBV7-2
DNA: TGTGCCAGCGCCTCAACAGGATTTTCTAACTATGGCTACACCTTC
CDR3: CASASTGFSNYGYTF

J: TRBJ2-1
size: .
D: .
V: TRBV19
DNA: TGTGCCAGCCGCCAGCCCCCCTACAATGAGCAGTTCTTC
CDR3: CASRQPPYNEQFF

J: TRBJ1-5
size: .
D: TRBD1
V: TRBV28
DNA: TGTGCCAGCAGTCTGACTATGACAGGGAGCAATCAGCCCCAGCATTTT
CDR3: CASSLTMTGSNQPQHF

J: TRBJ2-3
size: .
D: TRBD2
V: TRBV4-3
DNA: TGCGCCAGCAGCCGGCAATTGGGGGGGTTTAACACAGATACGCAGTATTTT
CDR3: CASSRQLGGFNTDTQYF

J: TRBJ2-7
size: .
D: TRBD1
V: TRBV13
DNA: TGTGCCAGCAGCTTAGGGGGACAGGGACGGTACGAGCAGTACTTC
CDR3: CASSLGGQGRYEQYF

J: TRBJ2-1
size: .
D: .
V: TRBV30
DNA: TGTGCCTGGGGGGTTACTCGGGACCCTGACCCCGGACGCTCCTACAATGAGCAGTTCTTC
CDR3: CAWGVTRDPDPGRSYNEQFF

J: TRBJ2-1
size: once
D: .
V: TRBV19
DNA: TGTGCCAGTAGTATAGGGGCAGGGAGCTCCTACAATGAGCAGTTCTTC
CDR3: CASSIGAGSSYNEQFF

J: TRBJ1-6
size: .
D: .
V: TRBV14
DNA: TGTGCCAGCAGCCAAGAACCCCCGGGAGTCTATAATTCACCCCTCCACTTT
CDR3: CASSQEPPGVYNSPLHF

J: TRBJ1-5
size: .
D: .
V: TRBV5-8
DNA: TGTGCCAGCCCTTTGACAGAGTATAGCAATCAGCCCCAGCATTTT
CDR3: CASPLTEYSNQPQHF

J: TRBJ2-7
size: .
D: TRBD1
V: TRBV5-4
DNA: TGTGCCAGCAGCCCTGGGACAGGGGGGATCTACGAGCAGTACTTC
CDR3: CASSPGTGGIYEQYF

J: TRBJ1-5
size: .
D: .
V: TRBV12-5
DNA: TGTGCTAGTGGTTTGAATGGGGGTAATCAGCCCCAGCATTTT
CDR3: CASGLNGGNQPQHF

J: TRBJ2-3
size: .
D: .
V: TRBV5-4
DNA: TGTGCCAGCAGCCAAGATTCGACGGGAAGCACAGATACGCAGTATTTT
CDR3: CASSQDSTGSTDTQYF

J: TRBJ2-3
size: .
D: .
V: TRBV13
DNA: TGTGCCAGCAGCACGAGTACGCAGTATTTT
CDR3: CASSTSTQYF

J: TRBJ2-7
size: .
D: TRBD1
V: TRBV27
DNA: TGTGCCAGCAGTCCTCTGCCCGGGACAGAATACGAGCAGTACTTC
CDR3: CASSPLPGTEYEQYF

J: TRBJ1-3
size: once
D: TRBD1
V: TRBV28
DNA: TGTGCCAGCAGTTTAAGTCACAGGGGCTCTGGAAACACCATATATTTT
CDR3: CASSLSHRGSGNTIYF

J: TRBJ2-5
size: .
D: TRBD2
V: TRBV11-3
DNA: TGTGCCAGCAGCTTAGGACCCGGGAGGGTAGAGACCCAGTACTTC
CDR3: CASSLGPGRVETQYF

J: TRBJ1-2
size: .
D: .
V: TRBV6-6
DNA: TGTGCCAGCAGTACTCCAGGGGACTTCGCCTATGGCTACACCTTC
CDR3: CASSTPGDFAYGYTF

J: TRBJ2-2
size: .
D: .
V: TRBV5-8
DNA: TGTGCCAGCTGTACGGGTGGCACCGGGGAGCTGTTTTTT
CDR3: CASCTGGTGELFF

J: TRBJ2-7
size: .
D: .
V: TRBV4-2
DNA: TGTGCCAGCAGCCATGGGCTGTTAGGGGGCTACGAGCAGTACTTC
CDR3: CASSHGLLGGYEQYF

J: TRBJ2-3
size: once
D: .
V: TRBV4-2
DNA: TGTGCCAGCAGCCACCCCCGCCAGGGGCCCGGCAATACGCAGTATTTT
CDR3: CASSHPRQGPGNTQYF

J: TRBJ2-7
size: .
D: TRBD2
V: TRBV4-3
DNA: TGCGCCAGCAGCCAAGATCGAGCGGGAGGCGGCTACGAGCAGTACTTC
CDR3: CASSQDRAGGGYEQYF

J: TRBJ1-3
size: .
D: .
V: TRBV7-9
DNA: TGTGCCAGCAGCTCGACAGAGAGCTCTGGAAACACCATATATTTT
CDR3: CASSSTESSGNTIYF

J: TRBJ2-1
size: .
D: TRBD1
V: TRBV27
DNA: TGTGCCAGCAGTCTGGACAGGAGCTCCTACAATGAGCAGTTCTTC
CDR3: CASSLDRSSYNEQFF

J: TRBJ2-7
size: few
D: TRBD2
V: TRBV19
DNA: TGTGCCAGTAGTATAGGAGGGACTAGCGGGCTCTACGAGCAGTACTTC
CDR3: CASSIGGTSGLYEQYF

J: TRBJ1-2
size: .
D: TRBD1
V: TRBV9
DNA: TGTGCCAGCAGCGGGACAGGGGGCGCGTGGGAATTCGGTGGCTACACCTTC
CDR3: CASSGTGGAWEFGGYTF

J: TRBJ2-1
size: .
D: TRBD1
V: TRBV27
DNA: TGTGCCAGCAGCTTCCAGGGGGCATGGGAGCAGTTCTTC
CDR3: CASSFQGAWEQFF

J: TRBJ2-7
size: .
D: TRBD1
V: TRBV27
DNA: TGTGCCAGCAGTTTAGGACAGGGACTCGGCTACGAGCAGTACTTC
CDR3: CASSLGQGLGYEQYF

J: TRBJ2-5
size: .
D: TRBD2
V: TRBV5-1
DNA: TGCGCCAGCAGCTTGGGCTTTCGGCGGGAGAGGGAGACCCAGTACTTC
CDR3: CASSLGFRRERETQYF

J: TRBJ1-4
size: .
D: TRBD1
V: TRBV4-3
DNA: TGCGCCAGCAGCCTGGATGTTGACAGGGAGTTCCTTGCAACTAATGAAAAACTGTTTTTT
CDR3: CASSLDVDREFLATNEKLFF

J: TRBJ1-1
size: .
D: .
V: TRBV5-6
DNA: TGTGCCAGCAGCTTCGGACATTCCCTCCCTGAAGCTTTCTTT
CDR3: CASSFGHSLPEAFF

J: TRBJ2-7
size: .
D: .
V: TRBV2
DNA: TGTGCCAGCATGTCGGACGGAACCTACGAGCAGTACTTC
CDR3: CASMSDGTYEQYF

J: TRBJ2-5
size: .
D: .
V: TRBV19
DNA: TGTGCCAGTAGTATAGATCCTACCACTGACAGATTCCAAGAGACCCAGTACTTC
CDR3: CASSIDPTTDRFQETQYF

J: TRBJ2-1
size: .
D: .
V: TRBV27
DNA: TGTGCCAGCAGTACAGGGTGGGATGAGCAGTTCTTC
CDR3: CASSTGWDEQFF

J: TRBJ1-2
size: .
D: TRBD1
V: TRBV19
DNA: TGTGCCAGTAGTATAGACCACAGGGGCGACTACACCTTC
CDR3: CASSIDHRGDYTF

J: TRBJ2-5
size: medium-sized
D: TRBD2
V: TRBV4-2
DNA: TGTGCCAGCAGCACGGGACTAGCGGACCAAGAGACCCAGTACTTC
CDR3: CASSTGLADQETQYF